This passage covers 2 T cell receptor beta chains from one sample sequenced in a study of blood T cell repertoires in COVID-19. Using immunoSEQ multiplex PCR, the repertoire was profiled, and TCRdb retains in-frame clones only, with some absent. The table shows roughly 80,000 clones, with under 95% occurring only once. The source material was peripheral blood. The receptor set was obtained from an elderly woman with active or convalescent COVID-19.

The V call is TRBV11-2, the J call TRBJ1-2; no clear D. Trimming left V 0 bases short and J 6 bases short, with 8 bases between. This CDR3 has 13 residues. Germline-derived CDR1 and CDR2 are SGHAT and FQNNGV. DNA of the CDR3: TGTGCCAGCAGCTTAGATACGGGGAATGGCTACACCTTC. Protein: CASSLDTGNGYTF.

The CDR3, as DNA: TGTGCCATCAGCCCAGGGATGAGCAATCAGCCCCAGCATTTT. Translated: CAISPGMSNQPQHF. The J gene is TRBJ1-5, the V gene TRBV10-3, with a tentative D call TRBD1 (5 bases). There are 14 residues in the CDR3. Germline CDR1 reads ENHRY; CDR2 reads SYGVKD. Between the trimmed V and J ends, which lost 6 bases and 1 base, there was a span of 10 bases.